A selection of T cell receptor beta chains follows, all from one sample in a study of T cell responses to AZD1222 COVID-19 vaccine. Some clones are missing from TCRdb's copy, which holds only in-frame ones; the method was immunoSEQ multiplex PCR. The table has over 120,000 clones, nearly 95% seen once. Sequences were derived from peripheral blood, sampled 28 days after the second AZD1222 dose. Receptors were obtained from an adult who received the AZD1222 COVID-19 vaccine. The CDR3 runs from the conserved cysteine through the conserved F or W. The order of the fields is J gene, D gene, V gene, clone size, CDR3 DNA, CDR3 protein. A D gene is named only where the DNA matches it firmly. For some rows the clone size is stated as once, few or many, or as a class when expanded; others skip it.

TRBJ1-1,.,TRBV20-1,.,TGCAGTGCTAGTACTCGTACAGCGAACACTGAAGCTTTCTTT,CSASTRTANTEAFF
TRBJ1-2,.,TRBV29-1,.,TGCAGCGTTGACGGGGGCCCTAACTATGGCTACACCTTC,CSVDGGPNYGYTF
TRBJ1-3,.,TRBV6-6,.,TGTGCCAGCAGTTACGTGTCAGAGCGAAACACCATATATTTT,CASSYVSERNTIYF
TRBJ2-1,TRBD2,TRBV7-9,.,TGTGCCAGGGAACTAGCGGGTAACTATGAGCAGTTCTTC,CARELAGNYEQFF
TRBJ1-1,TRBD1,TRBV20-1,.,TGCAGTGCCCCTCACAGGGGTAGAGCTTTCTTT,CSAPHRGRAFF
TRBJ2-5,TRBD1,TRBV10-1,once,TGCGCCAGCAGTTACTCCCGGGACAGGGGGCTCGAGACCCAGTACTTC,CASSYSRDRGLETQYF
TRBJ1-4,TRBD1,TRBV5-6,.,TGTGCCAGCAGCTTGGGGACAGGGGGCACTGAAAAACTGTTTTTT,CASSLGTGGTEKLFF
TRBJ1-2,.,TRBV7-9,.,TGTGCCAGCAGCTTAACCGGACAGTTCTATGGCTACACCTTC,CASSLTGQFYGYTF
TRBJ2-6,.,TRBV7-9,.,TGTGCCAGCAGCTTATACTCAGGGTCTGGGGCCAACGTCCTGACTTTC,CASSLYSGSGANVLTF
TRBJ1-2,.,TRBV28,.,TGTGCCAGCAGTTTTAGGTATGGCTACACCTTC,CASSFRYGYTF
TRBJ1-5,.,TRBV28,.,TGTGCCAGCAGTTTCCACCAGGGGTTCAATCAGCCCCAGCATTTT,CASSFHQGFNQPQHF
TRBJ2-5,.,TRBV14,.,TGTGCCAGCAGCCAAGCCCAAGAGACCCAGTACTTC,CASSQAQETQYF
TRBJ2-7,.,TRBV4-2,.,TGTGCCAGCAGCCAGGAGGGGGGGGAGACGTACGAGCAGTACTTC,CASSQEGGETYEQYF
TRBJ2-3,TRBD2,TRBV9,.,TGTGCCAGCCGAGCGGGAGGCACAGATACGCAGTATTTT,CASRAGGTDTQYF